These 23 T cell receptor beta chains originate from one sample sequenced in a study of radiotherapy plus CTLA-4 blockade in lung cancer (dated by TCRdb to the late 2010s). Libraries were made using the immunoSEQ multiplex PCR assay. TCRdb stores this immuneACCESS table with in-frame sequences only. Part of the clones is absent; in the studies checked, under half of the shortfall reflects unresolved V genes, and no reason is known for the rest. For this sample there are 57,000 or so clones; about 72% appear just once. The biggest ten clones account for roughly 4.7% of the sample. The specimen comprised peripheral blood, sampled from a patient treated with radiotherapy plus ipilimumab. Receptors were obtained from a human donor with non-small cell lung cancer who had a complete response to radiotherapy plus ipilimumab.

The chain employs TRBV11-2 and TRBJ2-2; the D gene could be TRBD1 or TRBD2 (5 bases each). Germline V gene data show CDR1 as SGHAT and CDR2 as FQNNGV. Trimming removed 6 bases from V and 2 bases from J, with 10 bases in between. This CDR3 comprises 14 residues. CDR3 protein: CASRPGPNTGELFF. The CDR3 DNA reads as TGTGCCAGCAGGCCGGGACCCAACACCGGGGAGCTGTTTTTT. Filled out from reference TRBV11-2 and TRBJ2-2, the complete variable domain reads EAGVAQSPRYKIIEKRQSVAFWCNPISGHATLYWYQQILGQGPKLLIQFQNNGVVDDSQLPKDRFSAERLKGVDSTLKIQPAKLEDSAVYLCASRPGPNTGELFFGEGSRLTVL.

This clone was seen just once. The V call is TRBV5-1, the J call TRBJ1-6; no reliable D call. CDR1 is SGHRS and CDR2 is YFSETQ in the germline V gene. V was pared by 2 bases and J by 0 bases, with 18 bases between. CDR3 length: 19 residues. This CDR3 reads CASSFTHGAGSSYNSPLHF. The DNA for the CDR3 is TGCGCCAGCAGCTTCACCCACGGAGCCGGGAGCTCCTATAATTCACCCCTCCACTTT.

This sequence joins TRBV19 and TRBJ1-5, with 7 bases aligning to TRBD1. Germline assignment: CDR1 LNHDA and CDR2 SQIVND (reference sequence). This CDR3 contains 16 residues. Unmatched junction bases numbered 10, after V lost 2 bases and J lost 6 bases. CDR3 protein: CASSIWLGGGGQPQHF. The CDR3 DNA follows: TGTGCCAGTAGTATATGGTTAGGGGGCGGGGGTCAGCCCCAGCATTTT.

V and J are TRBV27 and TRBJ1-2; no firm D call. Trimming stripped 2 bases from V and 2 bases from J, with 6 bases between. The CDR3 runs to 13 residues. The germline V gene has CDR1 MNHEY and CDR2 SMNVEV (reference sequence). The CDR3 DNA reads as TGTGCCAGCAGTTTAGGTCGGAACTATGGCTACACCTTC. It specifies CASSLGRNYGYTF.

This chain links TRBV19 with TRBJ1-1; no clear D. The length of the CDR3 is 15 residues. CDR1 and CDR2 (germline): LNHDA, SQIVND (reference sequence). V was cut by 0 bases and J by 5 bases, with 13 bases left in between. DNA for the CDR3: TGTGCCAGTAGTATAGATCTTTCGGTGGGGACTGAAGCTTTCTTT. Translated: CASSIDLSVGTEAFF.

This clone was observed a handful of times. The V and J genes are TRBV6-1 and TRBJ2-3; TRBD2 aligns across 12 bases. V gave up 7 bases and J gave up 6 bases; unmatched junction bases: 8. Germline assignment: CDR1 MNHNS and CDR2 SASEGT. CDR3 length equals 15 residues. CDR3 region: CASTVTSGSRDTQYF. As DNA, the CDR3 is TGTGCCAGCACTGTGACTAGCGGGAGTAGGGATACGCAGTATTTT.

The J gene is TRBJ1-4, the V gene TRBV5-6; 7 bases match TRBD1. CDR1 is SGHDT, CDR2 YYEEEE, per germline. The J segment lost 0 bases and the V segment lost 3 bases, leaving 8 bases of the junction unmatched. CDR3 length equals 17 residues. The CDR3 loop reads CASSYWTGSATNEKLFF. CDR3 coding DNA: TGTGCCAGCAGCTACTGGACAGGATCTGCAACTAATGAAAAACTGTTTTTT.

The chain joins TRBV12-5 to TRBJ1-1; unclear D gene. CDR3 length: 15 amino acids. The V gene's germline CDR1 is LGHNT and CDR2 FRNRAP. The ends were cut back, 5 bases at V and 1 base at J, with 14 bases in the middle. The CDR3 DNA sequence: TGTGCTAGTGGTCCAGGAGGGAGTCAGAACACTGAAGCTTTCTTT. Translation: CASGPGGSQNTEAFF. The variable domain in full, with the rest retrieved from reference TRBV12-5 and TRBJ1-1, is DARVTQTPRHKVTEMGQEVTMRCQPILGHNTVFWYRQTMMQGLELLAYFRNRAPLDDSGMPKDRFSAEMPDATLATLKIQPSEPRDSAVYFCASGPGGSQNTEAFFGQGTRLTVV.

V and J are TRBV5-1 and TRBJ1-1; 8 positions match TRBD1. The CDR3 sequence is 15 residues long. Germline V gene lookup returns CDR1 SGHRS and CDR2 YFSETQ. V trimming: 0 bases; J trimming: 0 bases; junction bases outside the gene matches: 1. The CDR3 protein is CASSLGDRMNTEAFF. In DNA, the CDR3 is TGCGCCAGCAGCTTGGGGGACAGGATGAACACTGAAGCTTTCTTT. The full variable domain, with the rest looked up from reference TRBV5-1 and TRBJ1-1, is KAGVTQTPRYLIKTRGQQVTLSCSPISGHRSVSWYQQTPGQGLQFLFEYFSETQRNKGNFPGRFSGRQFSNSRSEMNVSTLELGDSALYLCASSLGDRMNTEAFFGQGTRLTVV.

The rearrangement uses TRBV2 and TRBJ2-1, with TRBD2 matching 8 bases. V trimming: 10 bases; J trimming: 5 bases; junction bases outside the gene matches: 7. Germline V gene lookup returns CDR1 SNHLY and CDR2 FYNNEI. The length of the CDR3 is 13 residues. The CDR3 here is CATSGTSNNEQFF. CDR3 DNA sequence: TGTGCCACCTCCGGGACTAGTAACAATGAGCAGTTCTTC.

V is TRBV11-3 and J is TRBJ2-5; 10 nucleotides match TRBD2. Germline assignment: CDR1 SGHNT and CDR2 YENEEA. Trimming cost V 6 bases and J 6 bases; bases outside gene matches: 7. CDR3 length: 14 residues. The CDR3: CASSSSGSFQTQYF. DNA of the CDR3: TGTGCCAGCAGTTCTAGCGGGAGTTTTCAGACCCAGTACTTC.

J is TRBJ1-1 and V is TRBV4-1; D is ambiguous. Between the trimmed V and J ends, which lost 8 bases and 0 bases, there was a span of 13 bases. CDR1 is MGHRA, CDR2 YSYEKL, per germline. The CDR3 is 14 amino acids. The CDR3 spells CASGQWALNTEAFF. CDR3 nucleotide sequence: TGCGCCAGCGGTCAATGGGCTCTGAACACTGAAGCTTTCTTT.

This clone was counted a few times. The V and J genes are TRBV4-1 and TRBJ2-4, with a possible D match to TRBD2 (6 bases). The CDR3 consists of 17 residues. CDR1 MGHRA and CDR2 YSYEKL come from the germline V gene. V lost 1 base, J lost 2 bases, and 15 bases lay in between. CDR3 region: CASSQGTLGRTKNIQYF. The CDR3 nucleotides are TGCGCCAGCAGCCAAGGAACGCTAGGGAGGACCAAAAACATTCAGTACTTC.

The V gene is TRBV11-2, the J gene TRBJ2-5; D is perhaps TRBD2 (6 bases). CDR3 length: 11 amino acids. V lost 7 bases to trimming and J lost 5 bases, with 8 bases between them. CDR1 and CDR2 (germline): SGHAT, FQNNGV. CDR3 coding DNA: TGTGCCAGCAACAGCGGGGAGACCCAGTACTTC. Translating it yields CASNSGETQYF.

This chain uses TRBV19 with TRBJ2-3; 7 nucleotides agree with TRBD1. CDR3 length: 13 amino acids. Germline values: CDR1 LNHDA, CDR2 SQIVND (reference sequence). Unmatched junction bases numbered 3, after V lost 8 bases and J lost 1 base. The CDR3 DNA sequence: TGTGCCAGTGGCGGACAGGGCACAGATACGCAGTATTTT. The encoded protein is CASGGQGTDTQYF.

This clone has a handful of counts. The chain recombines TRBV28 with TRBJ2-2; 12 bases line up with TRBD2. CDR1 is MDHEN and CDR2 is SYDVKM in the germline V gene. After removal of 4 bases from V and 7 bases from J, the junction contained 10 bases not matched to a gene. This CDR3 contains 17 residues. The CDR3 protein is CASSSRLAGVSNGELFF. The CDR3 region has the DNA TGTGCCAGCAGTTCGAGACTAGCGGGAGTATCAAACGGGGAGCTGTTTTTT.

The rearrangement joins TRBV6-5 to TRBJ2-1; 8 bases are shared with TRBD2. CDR3 size: 16 residues. Per germline, CDR1 MNHEY and CDR2 SVGAGI. J gave up 3 bases and V 0 bases, and 4 bases lay outside the gene matches. DNA of the CDR3: TGTGCCAGCAGTTACTCGACAGCGGGAGTCTACAATGAGCAGTTCTTC. Its protein is CASSYSTAGVYNEQFF.

The V call is TRBV6-1, the J call TRBJ1-5; D uncertain. The germline gives CDR1 MNHNS, CDR2 SASEGT. CDR3 length equals 15 residues. Trimming pared 2 bases from V and 4 bases from J, leaving 12 bases between. The CDR3 protein is CASSEHGEINQPQHF. In nucleotides, the CDR3 is TGTGCCAGCAGTGAACACGGGGAAATTAATCAGCCCCAGCATTTT.

DNA for the CDR3: TGCGCCAGCAGTGAGGTGAGGGATGAGCAGTACTTC. Translation: CASSEVRDEQYF. V and J are TRBV10-2 and TRBJ2-7, with D perhaps TRBD2 (5 bases). V was clipped by 2 bases and J by 7 bases, with 9 bases between them. The CDR3 totals 12 residues. The germline V gene encodes CDR1 WSHSY and CDR2 SAAADI.

This clone has a handful of counts. V usage is TRBV5-1 and J usage is TRBJ1-4; 7 bases are a match to TRBD1. V was pared by 4 bases and J by 5 bases, with 8 bases of the junction left unmatched. The CDR3 runs 15 residues. CDR1 is SGHRS and CDR2 is YFSETQ in the germline V gene. CDR3 DNA sequence: TGCGCCAGCAGCCCGGCGGACAGGCTGAATGAAAAACTGTTTTTT. Translated, it gives CASSPADRLNEKLFF. The full variable domain, rest sourced from reference TRBV5-1 and TRBJ1-4, is KAGVTQTPRYLIKTRGQQVTLSCSPISGHRSVSWYQQTPGQGLQFLFEYFSETQRNKGNFPGRFSGRQFSNSRSEMNVSTLELGDSALYLCASSPADRLNEKLFFGSGTQLSVL.

V is TRBV7-8 and J is TRBJ2-4, with 9 bases aligning to TRBD2. The CDR3 has 16 residues. The trim removed 1 base at V and 7 bases at J, leaving 8 bases unmatched. The germline V gene has CDR1 SGHVS and CDR2 FQNEAQ. As DNA, the CDR3 is TGTGCCAGCAGCTTAGTGGTAGCGGGAGAGGGGAACATTCAGTACTTC. As protein: CASSLVVAGEGNIQYF.

This clone appeared once. The chain recombines TRBV10-3 with TRBJ1-2, with 8 nucleotides matching TRBD1. CDR1 is ENHRY, CDR2 SYGVKD, per germline. The CDR3 extends over 13 amino acids. The junction had 8 bases not matched to a gene; V was cut back by 6 bases and J by 8 bases. CDR3 protein: CAIRGGRGQGYTF. The CDR3 region has the DNA TGTGCCATCAGAGGGGGCAGGGGGCAAGGCTACACCTTC.

This clone was recorded a few times. V is TRBV16 and J is TRBJ2-3; D is uncertain. The CDR3 has 16 residues. The germline V gene has CDR1 KGHSY and CDR2 FQNENV. Deletions cut 0 bases from V and 1 base from J, with 11 bases between. The CDR3 region has the DNA TGTGCCAGCAGCCAATCGCAGAGACTGCGCACAGATACGCAGTATTTT. It yields the protein CASSQSQRLRTDTQYF. Filled out from reference TRBV16 and TRBJ2-3, the complete variable domain reads GEEVAQTPKHLVRGEGQKAKLYCAPIKGHSYVFWYQQVLKNEFKFLISFQNENVFDETGMPKERFSAKCLPNSPCSLEIQATKLEDSAVYFCASSQSQRLRTDTQYFGPGTRLTVL.